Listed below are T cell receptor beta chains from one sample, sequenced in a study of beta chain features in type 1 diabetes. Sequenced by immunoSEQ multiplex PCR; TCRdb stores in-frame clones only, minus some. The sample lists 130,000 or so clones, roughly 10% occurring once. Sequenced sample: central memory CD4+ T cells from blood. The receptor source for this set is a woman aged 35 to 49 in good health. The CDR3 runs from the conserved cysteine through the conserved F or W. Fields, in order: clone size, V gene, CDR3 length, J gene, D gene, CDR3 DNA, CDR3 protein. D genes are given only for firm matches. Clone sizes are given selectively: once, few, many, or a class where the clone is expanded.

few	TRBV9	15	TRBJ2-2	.	TGTGCCAGCAGCGTTACAAGCACCCAACGGGGAGAGCTGTTTTTT	CASSVTSTQRGELFF
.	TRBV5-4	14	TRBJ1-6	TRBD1	TGTGCCAGCAGCCCGGGGACAGTTAATTCACCCCTCCACTTT	CASSPGTVNSPLHF
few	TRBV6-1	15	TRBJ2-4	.	TGTGCCAGCAGTGAAACGACAGGCATGAAAAACATTCAGTACTTC	CASSETTGMKNIQYF
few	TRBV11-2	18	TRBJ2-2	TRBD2	TGTGCCAGCAGCTTAGACCCCCCGACTAGCCTGAACACCGGGGAGCTGTTTTTT	CASSLDPPTSLNTGELFF
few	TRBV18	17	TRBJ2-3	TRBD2	TGTGCCAGCTCACCGATACACCTAGCGGGGGGGCCAGATACGCAGTATTTT	CASSPIHLAGGPDTQYF
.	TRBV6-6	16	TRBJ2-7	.	TGTGCCAGCATTTCGGGACACCCTGGAACAGGATACGAGCAGTACTTC	CASISGHPGTGYEQYF
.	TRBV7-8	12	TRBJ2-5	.	TGTGCCAGCAGCAGTCGTAGTGTAACCCAGTACTTC	CASSSRSVTQYF
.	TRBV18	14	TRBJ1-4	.	TGTGCCAGCTCAAAAGGGGCCACTAATGAAAAACTGTTTTTT	CASSKGATNEKLFF
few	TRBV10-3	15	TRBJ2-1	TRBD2	TGTGCCATCAGAGCTAGCGGGGGGGGCTACAATGAGCAGTTCTTC	CAIRASGGGYNEQFF
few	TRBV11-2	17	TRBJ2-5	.	TGTGCCAGCAGCTTAGGGGGCAGGCCGGACCCGGGAGAGACCCAGTACTTC	CASSLGGRPDPGETQYF
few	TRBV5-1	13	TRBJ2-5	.	TGCGCCAGCAGCTTCTCGGGGAAAGAGACCCAGTACTTC	CASSFSGKETQYF
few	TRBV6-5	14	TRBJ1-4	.	TGTGCCAGCAGACCGGGCAGGGGTCGGGAAAAACTGTTTTTT	CASRPGRGREKLFF
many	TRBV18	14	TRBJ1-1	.	TGTGCCAGCTCACCGTCAGTGGGGGCGACTGAAGCTTTCTTT	CASSPSVGATEAFF
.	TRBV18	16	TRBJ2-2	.	TGTGCCAGCTCACCCCCGGGCGGGCGGAACACCGGGGAGCTGTTTTTT	CASSPPGGRNTGELFF
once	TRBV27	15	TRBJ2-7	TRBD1	TGTGCCAGCAGTCGTAGGACAGGGGGCATGTACGAGCAGTACTTC	CASSRRTGGMYEQYF
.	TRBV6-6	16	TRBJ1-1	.	TGTGCCAGCAGGCCCCTCCAGGACAACCCTCGCGCTGAAGCTTTCTTT	CASRPLQDNPRAEAFF
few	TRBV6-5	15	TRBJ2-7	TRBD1	TGTGCCAGCAGTGCCGGCTGGGACAGCTCCTACGAGCAGTACTTC	CASSAGWDSSYEQYF
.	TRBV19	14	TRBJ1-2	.	TGTGCCAGTAGTATACGGACCGGGGTCTATGGCTACACCTTC	CASSIRTGVYGYTF
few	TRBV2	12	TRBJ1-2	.	TGTGCCAGCAGTGAAGCAGCCTATGGCTACACCTTC	CASSEAAYGYTF
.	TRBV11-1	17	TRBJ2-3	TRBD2	TGTGCCAGCAGCACAGGGACTAGCGGGGGGTTGACAGATACGCAGTATTTT	CASSTGTSGGLTDTQYF